This TCR beta chain was profiled in a study of glioma-infiltrating T cells after dendritic cell vaccination (dated by TCRdb to 2016 to 2018). About the investigation overall: The cohort comprised about 15 glioblastoma patients from Phase I and II dendritic cell vaccination trials, 9 newly diagnosed and 6 with recurrent disease. Patients received autologous tumor lysate-pulsed dendritic cell vaccination between the early 2000s and the early 2010s. To make the vaccine, monocyte-derived dendritic cells were cultured for under 9 days with IL-4 and GM-CSF and then pulsed overnight with autologous tumor lysate. Each patient was given three intradermal dendritic cell vaccine injections, spaced two weeks apart, in the arm below the axilla. In glioblastoma patients vaccinated with dendritic cells, deep sequencing of TCR beta CDR3 regions served to measure tumor-infiltrating lymphocyte content and to compare repertoires between tumor and blood. Survival after dendritic cell vaccination was correlated with TCR sequencing metrics, such as TIL content and the overlap between tumor and blood repertoires.

Remarks on this clone: What antigen it recognizes has not been identified. Nothing much larger sits one base from this clone, and base qualities are not available.

From cysteine to phenylalanine, the CDR3 is 16 amino acids long. The CDR3 DNA has 48 bases and is translated from base 1. Looking up the germline V gene yields CDR1 SQVTM and CDR2 ANQGSEA. Deletion took 2 bases off V and 4 bases off J, with a span of 18 bases between the germline ends. What this sample's time point label stands for: after dendritic cell vaccination, including at tumor progression/relapse. Patients were selected on the basis of adequate residual fresh-frozen tumor tissue and more than two years of available survival data. Molecular status otherwise varied across the glioblastoma patients, but none of them carried an isocitrate dehydrogenase mutation. PBMC were collected before vaccination, two weeks after the third vaccination, and at tumor progression when it occurred. The Qiagen DNeasy Blood extraction Kit was used for extraction of genomic DNA. Using the immunoSEQ assay, TCRB CDR3 regions were amplified from roughly 2 micrograms of genomic DNA, or from all available DNA when less than that was on hand. For multiplex PCR, 60 forward primers for TCR V beta segments and 13 reverse primers for J beta segments were used. To estimate reads per starting template, synthetic control templates were spiked into each sample at limiting dilution. Reads of 87 bp were generated by sequencing on the Illumina HiSeq System. The original methods were these. PCR and sequencing errors were removed by a nearest neighbor algorithm that merged closely related sequences. TCR overlap was defined as the percentage of unique tumor TCR beta sequences that were also found in the peripheral blood of the same patient. In its TCRdb copy, this immuneACCESS table keeps in-frame sequences only and misses some clones. Where compared with another copy, unresolved V genes explain less than half of these, and the others have no known cause. The DNA gave D and trimming, while V, J and clone size come from that table. The sample table contains some 99,000 clones; only one count was recorded for 65% to 85% of them. In total, the top ten clones hold about 5.7% of the sample.

Overall study outcomes, separate from this receptor: The response model built on TCR overlap across three groups was characterized as speculative, with prospective validation still needed. No direct relationship between TCR clonality and survival was found, suggesting that a diverse polyclonal response may matter. After dendritic cell vaccination, a higher estimated pretreatment TIL content predicted longer time to progression and longer overall survival. The cohort was small and heterogeneous, and full blood and tumor sets were available for few patients, with initial-recurrent tumor pairs available for even fewer patients.

This specimen was blood, taken after dendritic cell vaccination. The receptor was isolated from a human donor with glioblastoma. The V and J segments used are TRBV29-1 and TRBJ2-1, with TRBD2 tentatively as D gene (6 bases match). The nucleotide sequence reads TGCAGCGTTGAATCAATTTTCTCGGGGGAGTACAATGAGCAGTTCTTC. The encoded protein is CSVESIFSGEYNEQFF.